These T cell receptor beta chains were read from a single sample in a study of human CD8 memory T cell subsets. TCRdb reprocessed the 5' RACE reads, with one entry per CDR3 protein and no DNA. This sample's table reports around 11,000 distinct CDR3 sequences. The specimen sequenced was CD8+ stem-like memory T cells (TSCM and TCM) sorted from PBMCs. The receptors stem from a human donor in good health. Each CDR3 is given with its conserved first and last residue. Fields, in order: V gene, clone size, J gene, CDR3 protein. Size values are once, few and many counts, or a class for expanded clones, and some rows have none.

TRBV30	.	TRBJ2-1	CAWAEVGSYNEQFF
TRBV28	.	TRBJ1-5	CASSSGQASNQPQHF
TRBV19	.	TRBJ1-1	CASSRGRLRSGSTEAFF
TRBV6-4	.	TRBJ2-3	CASKEIDDNADTQYF
TRBV5-1	.	TRBJ2-5	CASSLSGTQETQYF
TRBV20-1	.	TRBJ2-7	CSARAGTSYEQYF
TRBV14	.	TRBJ2-7	CASSFRSGRTYEQYF
TRBV12-3/TRBV12-4	.	TRBJ2-1	CASSLAGPNEQFF
TRBV29-1	medium-sized	TRBJ2-1	CSASGTPQGYNEQFF
TRBV4-1	.	TRBJ2-1	CASSQDAGGIEQFF
TRBV9	.	TRBJ2-5	CASSVRPQASGVVETQYF
TRBV12-3/TRBV12-4	.	TRBJ1-2	CASSEGTVVGYTF
TRBV24-1	.	TRBJ2-7	CATSEPGTYEQYF
TRBV2	.	TRBJ2-1	CASLLGRAGGWSEQFF
TRBV5-5	.	TRBJ2-7	CASSLVDNSYEQYF
TRBV6-2/TRBV6-3	.	TRBJ1-5	CASSYEGLGNQPQHF
TRBV6-6	.	TRBJ2-7	CASRHTQGAHEQYF
TRBV7-8	.	TRBJ2-2	CASTDLSGSGTGELFF
TRBV7-9	.	TRBJ1-6	CASSTGNGTARYLHF
TRBV7-8	.	TRBJ1-5	CASSLYGGPQHF
TRBV15	.	TRBJ2-5	CATSGEEETQYF
TRBV7-9	medium-sized	TRBJ2-1	CASSRGREQYNEQFF
TRBV24-1	.	TRBJ2-2	CATSDPSGTGNTGELFF
TRBV28	.	TRBJ1-1	CASRYMNTEAFF
TRBV27	.	TRBJ1-4	CASSIWTGDEKLFF
TRBV9	.	TRBJ2-2	CASSVEGRPVELFF
TRBV20-1	.	TRBJ2-1	CSAIPSGGAWEQFF